Sequencing of this T cell receptor beta chain was carried out in a study of blood T cell repertoires in COVID-19. Study context: COVID-19 samples from acute and convalescent phases originated in the United States, Italy and Spain. Sample material is recorded as cDNA or gDNA derived from T cells, B-cell-depleted T cells, or PBMCs.

The authors' processing: Amplification of reference gene primers was used by the study to estimate nucleated cell counts. Assay used: immunoSEQ multiplex PCR; TCRdb lists only in-frame clones, some missing. V, J and clone size were drawn from that table, and D and trimming were deduced from the DNA. The table records 50,000 to 60,000 clones, over 80% of them present only once. The receptor was derived from a man in his 70s with active COVID-19. Sequences were obtained from peripheral blood.

The CDR3 bases are TGTGCCAGCACCAGCTACGAGCAGTACTTC. It specifies CASTSYEQYF. The chain employs TRBV27 and TRBJ2-7; D ambiguous. This CDR3 has 10 amino acids. Germline lookup yields CDR1 MNHEY and CDR2 SMNVEV (reference sequence). Trimming pared 7 bases from V and 3 bases from J, leaving 4 bases between.